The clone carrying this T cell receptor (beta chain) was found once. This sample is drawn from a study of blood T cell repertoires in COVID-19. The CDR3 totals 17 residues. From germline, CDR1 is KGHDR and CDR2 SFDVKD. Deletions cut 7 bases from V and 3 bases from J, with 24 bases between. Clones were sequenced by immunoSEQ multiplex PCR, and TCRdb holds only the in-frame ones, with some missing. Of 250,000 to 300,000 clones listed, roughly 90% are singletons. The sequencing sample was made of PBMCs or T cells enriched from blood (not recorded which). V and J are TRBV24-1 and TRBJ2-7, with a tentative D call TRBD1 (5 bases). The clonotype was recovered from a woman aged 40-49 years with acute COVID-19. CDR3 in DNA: TGTGCCACCAGACGATTACCACGACAGCCCCGGTTCTACGAGCAGTACTTC. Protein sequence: CATRRLPRQPRFYEQYF.